This T cell receptor (beta chain) was documented in a study of blood T cell repertoires in COVID-19. TCRdb keeps only in-frame clones here, not all; method: immunoSEQ multiplex PCR. In the table there are about 140,000 clones, around 87% of which are singletons. This TCR came from a middle-aged woman with acute or convalescent COVID-19. Sequencing input: peripheral blood.

The CDR3 nucleotides are TGTGCCACCAGCACCGGGACAGGGGGCGACGAGCAGTACTTC. It encodes CATSTGTGGDEQYF. The chain carries TRBV24-1 and TRBJ2-7; 12 bases agree with TRBD1. J was trimmed by 5 bases and V by 7 bases; bases with no gene match: 5. Per germline, CDR1 KGHDR and CDR2 SFDVKD. This CDR3 has 14 residues.